What follows describes a single T cell receptor (beta chain). Sequence at one end of the junction differs from germline and may be a read error. This sample is drawn from a study of blood T cells in healthy people across ages. A sample-barcoded 5' primer and a J-beta primer mix were used in a second PCR of roughly 6 to 12 cycles. TCRdb itself ran the 5' RACE reads through MiXCR, one entry per CDR3 protein. The sample yields about 640,000 distinct CDR3 sequences, around 54% seen once. Healthy Caucasian individuals from Russia aged 6 to 90 were enrolled as donors. There were at least 5 micrograms of total RNA extracted from every sample. Germline V lookup: CDR1 SEHNR, CDR2 FQNEAQ (reference sequence). The CDR3 has 16 amino acids.

The clonotype originates from a man between 60 and 75 years old in good health. Sequencing used blood. The gene calls are TRBV7-9 and TRBJ2-3, with D perhaps given as TRBD1 or TRBD2 (6 bases each). In nucleotides, the CDR3 is TGTGCCAGCAGCAAGACCCGGGACTCCAGGACAGACACGCAGTATTTT. This gives the protein CASSKTRDSRTDTQYF.